Sequencing of this TCR beta chain was carried out in a study of shared clonotypes between healthy human individuals (TCRdb year 2020). The study in broad terms: A couple of women and a few men aged 18 to 49 years were included in the cohort. For each donor, CD4 naive and CD4 memory were each given three plates, CD8 naive was given two plates, and CD8 memory was given one plate. Blood TCR repertoires of a handful of healthy adults were deeply sequenced to estimate repertoire size and the extent of clonotype sharing between individuals. To increase sequencing depth and limit assay-specific biases, different laboratories used diverse techniques to prepare libraries and sequence TCR repertoires. Leukapheresis yielded between about 0.94 and 8.9 billion PBMCs per donor. Overall study results and their limits: Around 5.4% of naive CD4, 3.5% of naive CD8, roughly 2.4% of memory CD4, and approximately 0.39% of memory CD8 clonotypes were shared across several donors. The genetic and exposure-history diversity represented was limited by the small number of donors. Sampling was restricted to blood, and TCR repertoires in tissue are likely to differ from TCR repertoires in blood. Even with the large sequencing depth, rarefaction of the sorted-subset datasets indicated that sequencing was incomplete. Clonotypes shared by all four sorted-subset donors showed higher generation probabilities than non-shared clonotypes. Pairwise subsampling indicated that sequencing depth was expected to affect the degree of clonotype sharing among donors. Naive subsets generally had larger estimated clonotype richness than memory subsets did.

Healthy HIV-negative adults with no recently reported acute infections or vaccinations were included as donors. Only Caucasian adults living in Nashville, Tennessee, USA were represented among the donors. CD4+ T cells were enriched through magnetic negative selection, after which naive cells were positively selected on CD45RA and the remaining negative fraction served as the memory subset. Blood was obtained by leukapheresis, after which PBMCs were separated by Ficoll-Histopaque density gradient centrifugation and cryopreserved in liquid nitrogen vapor phase. Purity and quantity of every magnetically sorted T cell population were checked by analytical flow cytometry. Genomic DNA was isolated from every sorted fraction and measured by UV absorbance on a Nanodrop 2000c. The germline V gene provides CDR1 MDHEN and CDR2 SYDVKM. The CDR3 numbers 11 residues from cysteine through phenylalanine. The CDR3 DNA has 33 bases and is translated from base 1. V gives up 2 bases and J gives up 11 bases, and the segment between their germline ends measures 6 bases.

Using the deep immunoSEQ assay, multiplex PCR amplified TCR CDR3 regions from genomic DNA. Extracted genomic DNA from each cell subset was spread evenly across all wells of several immunoSEQ 96-well plates, with each plate serving as a replicate. For sorted subsets, around 200 ng genomic DNA, equal to about 30,000 T cell genomes, was loaded into each replicate PCR. The purified libraries were quantified using a Qubit 3.0 fluorometer, sized with a Bioanalyzer 2100, and then quantified again using the KAPA Library Quantification kit. Each immunoSEQ 96-well plate was sequenced on its own single-read 150-cycle Illumina NextSeq 550 flow cell. Processing in the source paper ran as follows. Because only junctional sequences without quality scores were contained in the immunoSEQ output, filtering matching that applied to full-length reads could not be performed. To assign V/J genes and CDR3, sequences were annotated against IMGT germline references using PyIR, a Python wrapper for IgBLAST v1.9. Reads were removed for weak V/J assignments (E-value above 1e-6), missing CDR3, stop codons, out-of-frame junctions, or ambiguous translated residues. V3J clonotypes were defined as sequences sharing the same inferred V gene, J gene, and CDR3 amino acid sequence. To compute the percentage overlap between repertoires, the number of shared unique clonotypes was divided by the size of the smaller repertoire. Repertoire richness was assessed with RTK rarefaction, the Chao1 estimator, and Recon v2.1 estimates of unobserved clonotypes. For all TCRbeta clonotypes obtained by the gDNA method from a few donors, generation probabilities were computed with OLGA. Entries here come from immuneACCESS through TCRdb and include only in-frame sequences with V and J called. Some clones fail to appear in such tables; in the studies checked, an unresolved V gene covers under half of the shortfall, and the cause of the remainder is unknown. V, J and clone size are those of that table, while D and trimming were read from the DNA. The sample has 650,000 to 800,000 clones on record, 55% to 80% of them singletons. Of the sample, approximately 1.8% falls within the top ten clones.

As for this clone: It has no known antigen specificity. No quality values exist for individual bases; no much larger clone is one base distant.

This TCR derives from a woman aged 25 to 39 in good health. This chain joins TRBV28 to TRBJ1-4; the D gene is unclear. The sequenced sample consisted of memory CD4+ T cells sorted from blood. What the cell subset or site label conveys for this sample: CD45RA-negative fraction. The DNA sequence is TGTGCCAGCAGTTTAGGCTGGAAACTGTTTTTT. It encodes CASSLGWKLFF.